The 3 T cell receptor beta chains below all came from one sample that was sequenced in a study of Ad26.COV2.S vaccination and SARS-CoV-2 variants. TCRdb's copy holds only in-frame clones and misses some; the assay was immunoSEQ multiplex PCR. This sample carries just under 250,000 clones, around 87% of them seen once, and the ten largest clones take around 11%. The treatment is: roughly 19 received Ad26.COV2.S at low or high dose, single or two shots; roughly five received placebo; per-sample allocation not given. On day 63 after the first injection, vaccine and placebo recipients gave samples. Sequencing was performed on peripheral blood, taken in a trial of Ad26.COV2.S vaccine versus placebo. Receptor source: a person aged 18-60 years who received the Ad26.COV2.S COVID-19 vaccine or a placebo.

The CDR3 is CASSLAKGEWNYGYTF. As DNA, the CDR3 is TGTGCCAGCAGCTTGGCCAAGGGGGAGTGGAACTATGGCTACACCTTC. The chain carries TRBV5-4 and TRBJ1-2; D may be TRBD1 (6 bases). Deletions cut 0 bases from V and 2 bases from J, with 14 bases between. The CDR3 contains 16 residues. CDR1 SGHNT and CDR2 YYREEE come from the germline V gene (reference sequence). The full variable domain, with the rest looked up from reference TRBV5-4 and TRBJ1-2, is ETGVTQSPTHLIKTRGQQVTLRCSSQSGHNTVSWYQQALGQGPQFIFQYYREEENGRGNFPPRFSGLQFPNYSSELNVNALELDDSALYLCASSLAKGEWNYGYTFGSGTRLTVV.

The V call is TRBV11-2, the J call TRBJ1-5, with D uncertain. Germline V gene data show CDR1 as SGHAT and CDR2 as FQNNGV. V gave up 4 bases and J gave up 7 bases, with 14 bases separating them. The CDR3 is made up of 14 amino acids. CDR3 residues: CASSSFPKSQPQHF. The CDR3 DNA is TGTGCCAGCAGCTCGTTCCCAAAGTCGCAGCCCCAGCATTTT.

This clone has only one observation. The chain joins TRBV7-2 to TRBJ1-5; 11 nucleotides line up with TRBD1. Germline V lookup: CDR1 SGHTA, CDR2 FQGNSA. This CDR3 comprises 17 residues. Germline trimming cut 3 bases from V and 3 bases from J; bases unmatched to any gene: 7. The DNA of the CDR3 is TGTGCCAGCAGCTTCGGGACAGGGGGGAGGAACAATCAGCCCCAGCATTTT. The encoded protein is CASSFGTGGRNNQPQHF.